Given below is one T cell receptor (beta chain) in context. The data derive from a study of control samples from healthy donors and cancer patients. CDR1 is LGHDT and CDR2 is YNNKEL in the germline V gene (reference sequence). V was shortened by 0 bases and J by 7 bases, with 15 bases between the two germline ends. The CDR3 loop spans 16 amino acids. TCRdb keeps only in-frame clones here, not all; method: immunoSEQ multiplex PCR. The sample records hundreds of thousands of clones, around 79% being singletons. This receptor was obtained from a woman in her sixties or seventies with lung cancer. What was sequenced was PBMCs. The chain uses TRBV3-1 (or the pseudogene TRBV3-2) and TRBJ1-4; TRBD1 might be the D (5 bases). CDR3: CASSQERTLGGEKLFF. The CDR3 DNA reads TGTGCCAGCAGCCAAGAGAGAACCCTTGGGGGTGAAAAACTGTTTTTT.